This T cell receptor (beta chain) was found in a study of CXCR3-negative and CXCR3-positive naive CD8 T cells. Study at large: Approximately 140 million TRB reads were obtained in total, which works out to about 1.5 +/- 0.3 million per library.

UMI-labeled 5' RACE yielded the TRB cDNA libraries. TCRdb re-called the 5' RACE reads and gives one entry per CDR3 protein, without DNA. The ten top clones account for 0.38%, within a sample of about 110,000 distinct CDR3 sequences. Definition of naive CD8+ T cells rested on a CD45RO-CCR7+CD27+CD95- profile. Study findings and constraints: Relative to memory CD8+ cells, whose diversity was much lower, both naive subsets had comparably high diversity. The study found more hydrophobic TRB CDR3s in CXCR3-positive naive cells than in CXCR3-negative naive cells.

As to this clonotype: The target antigen is unknown.

The CDR3 has 17 residues. Sequencing was done on a sample of naive CXCR3+ CD8+ T cells from blood. The subset is: CD45RO-CCR7+CD27+CD95- naive CD8+ T cells expressing CXCR3 (TNR3+). The origin of this receptor is a human donor in good health. Some clones in this sample may be carry-over from other donors' samples. The gene calls are TRBV21-1 and TRBJ2-1; without DNA, the TCRdb call of TRBD2 cannot be checked. TRBV21-1 represents a pseudogene. The CDR3 protein is CASSGAGLAGFNLSWFF.